The present T cell receptor beta chain was sequenced within a study of cytomegalovirus exposure and HLA in healthy donors. General study findings and limits: For most subjects, TCR beta sequences were reported to predict HLA-A and HLA-B alleles with accuracy. Roughly even sequencing depth across donors was the assumption behind the presence/absence analyses.

The germline V gene has CDR1 LNHDA and CDR2 SQIVND (reference sequence). V dropped 6 bases and J dropped 11; count of bases not matched to a gene: 12. The CDR3 has 13 residues. In the case of this clone: Antigen specificity is unknown.

PCR involved 60 Vbeta and 13 Jbeta primers. TCRdb keeps only in-frame clones here, not all; method: immunoSEQ multiplex PCR. The sample has about 100,000 clones; 55% to 75% are singletons. The J gene is TRBJ1-1, the V gene TRBV19, with 7 bases matching TRBD1. This clonotype originated in a young woman in good health and CMV-seropositive. The sequencing sample was made of PBMCs. CDR3 sequence (DNA): TGTGCCAGTAGCCCCCCGGACAGGAGGTGGGCTTTCTTT. It is translated as CASSPPDRRWAFF.